This TCR beta chain was observed in a study of identical twins. Findings and limits, study-wide: Monozygotic twin pairs showed more out-of-frame TCR alpha sharing than models estimated.

This CDR3 has 13 amino acids. Germline V gene sequence: CDR1 LGHNA, CDR2 YSLEER. V shed 1 base and J 11 bases; nucleotides not matched to a gene: 5. TCRdb itself ran the 5' RACE reads through MiXCR, one entry per CDR3 protein. The sample includes about 790,000 distinct CDR3 sequences, roughly 18% seen only once; the top ten take around 12%. A word on this clonotype: Antigen specificity is unknown.

The same sample was also used in a study of T cells expressing NK-cell markers.

The sequenced sample was PBMCs. The chain recombines TRBV4-3 with TRBJ1-5; 7 positions match TRBD1. The sequence came from a woman aged 18-30 years in good health. For the CDR3, the DNA is TGCGCCAGCAGCCAAGCGAGACAGGGCACCCAGCATTTT. The encoded protein is CASSQARQGTQHF.